Below are 18 T cell receptor beta chains sequenced from a single sample in a study of cytomegalovirus exposure and HLA in healthy donors. Some clones are missing from TCRdb's copy, which holds only in-frame ones; the method was immunoSEQ multiplex PCR. The repertoire holds about 98,000 clones, with about 88% as singletons. The sample comprised PBMCs. Receptor source: a man between 18 and 35 years old in good health and CMV-seropositive.

The chain recombines TRBV7-2 with TRBJ1-1, with 8 bases that match TRBD1. CDR3 size: 15 residues. Germline V gene lookup returns CDR1 SGHTA and CDR2 FQGNSA. Losses at the gene ends were 7 bases for V and 3 bases for J; bases not matched to a gene: 10. CDR3 region: CASISYQGADTEAFF. The CDR3 bases are TGTGCCAGCATCAGTTATCAGGGGGCGGACACTGAAGCTTTCTTT.

V is TRBV10-3 and J is TRBJ1-2; TRBD1 aligns across 7 bases. V was pared by 2 bases and J by 4 bases, with 13 bases of the junction left unmatched. Looked up from germline, CDR1 is ENHRY and CDR2 is SYGVKD. The CDR3 has 17 amino acids. The CDR3 protein is CAISENAGQTTIYGYTF. CDR3 nucleotides: TGTGCCATCAGTGAGAACGCGGGACAGACGACTATCTATGGCTACACCTTC.

V and J are TRBV4-3 and TRBJ2-2; 9 positions agree with TRBD1. Germline CDR1 reads LGHNA; CDR2 reads YSLEER. Germline trimming cut 1 base from V and 5 bases from J; bases unmatched to any gene: 14. The CDR3 is 19 residues long. CDR3 nucleotides: TGCGCCAGCAGCCAAGCGGTTTGGGCTGGGACAGGGCCGACCGGGGAGCTGTTTTTT. It translates to CASSQAVWAGTGPTGELFF.

The CDR3 loop is CASSLGTFTDTQYF. In nucleotides, the CDR3 is TGTGCCAGCAGCCTCGGGACTTTCACAGATACGCAGTATTTT. The rearrangement links TRBV7-2 to TRBJ2-3; TRBD2 might be the D (6 bases). Trimming removed 5 bases at V and 2 bases at J, with 11 bases between. CDR1 and CDR2 (germline): SGHTA, FQGNSA. The CDR3 length is 14 residues. Full variable domain (remainder filled in from reference TRBV7-2 and TRBJ2-3): GAGVSQSPSNKVTEKGKDVELRCDPISGHTALYWYRQSLGQGLEFLIYFQGNSAPDKSGLPSDRFSAERTGGSVSTLTIQRTQQEDSAVYLCASSLGTFTDTQYFGPGTRLTVL.

This clone has more than one count but fewer than ten. J is TRBJ2-7 and V is TRBV6-8; D not certain. Germline CDR1 and CDR2: MNHGY and SAAAGT. The CDR3 is made up of 15 amino acids. Trimming shortened V by 6 bases and J by 7 bases, and 22 bases separated the two germline ends. The CDR3 is CASRITVDMIHEQYF. The CDR3 DNA reads TGTGCCAGCAGAATTACAGTCGACATGATTCATGAGCAGTACTTC.

This sequence joins TRBV4-1 and TRBJ1-2; possibly TRBD1 for D (6 bases). Germline loops: CDR1 MGHRA, CDR2 YSYEKL. Trimming removed 4 bases from V and 3 bases from J, with 24 bases in between. This CDR3 region has 18 residues. CDR3 coding DNA: TGCGCCAGCAGCCCAGACACAGGGACATCATCCGAGGACTATGGCTACACCTTC. This codes for CASSPDTGTSSEDYGYTF.

The J gene is TRBJ1-4, the V gene TRBV19, with 7 bases identical to TRBD1. With 7 bases clipped from V and 8 bases from J, the junction kept 16 bases outside the gene matches. Germline V gives CDR1 LNHDA, CDR2 SQIVND (reference sequence). The CDR3 extends over 16 amino acids. In nucleotides, the CDR3 is TGTGCCAGTAAAGTTTCAGGGGGGACATCGGTCGAAAAACTGTTTTTT. Its translation is CASKVSGGTSVEKLFF. The full variable domain, with the rest looked up from reference TRBV19 and TRBJ1-4, is DGGITQSPKYLFRKEGQNVTLSCEQNLNHDAMYWYRQDPGQGLRLIYYSQIVNDFQKGDIAEGYSVSREKKESFPLTVTSAQKNPTAFYLCASKVSGGTSVEKLFFGSGTQLSVL.

V and J are TRBV5-4 and TRBJ2-3; D is perhaps TRBD1 (6 bases). Germline CDR1 is SGHNT and CDR2 is YYREEE (reference sequence). Between the trimmed V and J ends, which lost 4 bases and 2 bases, there was a span of 17 bases. CDR3 length: 16 amino acids. CDR3 bases: TGTGCCAGCAGCCCCCAAAGGGACACTATCACAGATACGCAGTATTTT. Its translation is CASSPQRDTITDTQYF. The entire variable domain, with the rest obtained from reference TRBV5-4 and TRBJ2-3, is as follows: ETGVTQSPTHLIKTRGQQVTLRCSSQSGHNTVSWYQQALGQGPQFIFQYYREEENGRGNFPPRFSGLQFPNYSSELNVNALELDDSALYLCASSPQRDTITDTQYFGPGTRLTVL.

This chain uses TRBV19 with TRBJ2-1, with 7 bases fitting TRBD2. The length of the CDR3 is 14 residues. Germline V CDR1 and CDR2: LNHDA, SQIVND (reference sequence). V lost 5 bases, J lost 5 bases, and 6 bases stayed unmatched. For the CDR3, the DNA is TGTGCCAGTAGTGTTGGCGGGGGACACAATGAGCAGTTCTTC. Protein product: CASSVGGGHNEQFF.

The rearrangement links TRBV6-6 to TRBJ2-7, with 10 positions matching TRBD2. J gave up 5 bases and V 0 bases, and 4 bases lay outside the gene matches. Germline lookup yields CDR1 MNHNY and CDR2 SVGAGI (reference sequence). CDR3 length: 15 residues. The CDR3 DNA reads as TGTGCCAGCAGTTACTCGGCTAGCGGGAGCCACGAGCAGTACTTC. It is translated as CASSYSASGSHEQYF.

This chain joins TRBV7-9 and TRBJ1-3; D is perhaps TRBD1 (5 bases). Trimming shortened V by 1 base and J by 2 bases, and 12 bases separated the two germline ends. The CDR3 loop spans 16 amino acids. Germline CDR1 SEHNR, CDR2 FQNEAQ (reference sequence). The DNA for the CDR3 is TGTGCCAGCAGCTTAGGTGGGGCACTAACTGGAAACACCATATATTTT. Amino acid sequence: CASSLGGALTGNTIYF.

The chain has TRBV6-6 and TRBJ1-5, with 7 bases lining up with TRBD1. Germline assignment: CDR1 MNHNY and CDR2 SVGAGI (reference sequence). V was pared by 6 bases and J by 3 bases, with 5 bases of the junction left unmatched. The CDR3 loop spans 14 amino acids. The CDR3 nucleotides are TGTGCCAGCAGCATACAGGGGTTCAATCAGCCCCAGCATTTT. Translating it yields CASSIQGFNQPQHF.

The chain's CDR3 is CASNPTGSTDTQYF. In DNA form, the CDR3 reads TGTGCCAGTAACCCCACCGGGAGCACAGATACGCAGTATTTT. The chain has TRBV19 and TRBJ2-3; D unresolved. The V gene's germline CDR1 is LNHDA and CDR2 SQIVND (reference sequence). V dropped 7 bases and J dropped 0 bases, with 11 bases sitting between them. The CDR3 runs to 14 residues.

This sequence joins TRBV9 and TRBJ2-3; tentatively, D is TRBD2 (6 bases). Germline V CDR1 and CDR2: SGDLS, YYNGEE. The V end lost 4 bases, the J end lost 2 bases, and 20 bases lay between the germline ends. The CDR3 spans 17 residues. The CDR3 DNA is TGTGCCAGCAGCCTCTTAGGCGGGAACCTACCCACAGATACGCAGTATTTT. It translates to CASSLLGGNLPTDTQYF. The full variable domain, in which reference TRBV9 and TRBJ2-3 provide the parts outside the CDR3, is DSGVTQTPKHLITATGQRVTLRCSPRSGDLSVYWYQQSLDQGLQFLIQYYNGEERAKGNILERFSAQQFPDLHSELNLSSLELGDSALYFCASSLLGGNLPTDTQYFGPGTRLTVL.

This sequence joins TRBV11-3 and TRBJ1-3; D ambiguous. V shed 5 bases and J shed 0 bases, with 20 bases lying between them. Germline loops: CDR1 SGHNT, CDR2 YENEEA. The CDR3 has 18 residues. CDR3 region: CASSRLRVPRCSGNTIYF. The CDR3 coding sequence is TGTGCCAGCAGCCGCCTCCGGGTCCCAAGGTGCTCTGGAAACACCATATATTTT.

The V gene is TRBV10-3, the J gene TRBJ1-1; D possibly corresponds to TRBD1 (6 bases). Germline assignment: CDR1 ENHRY and CDR2 SYGVKD. The CDR3 runs 14 residues. Deletions cut 0 bases from V and 6 bases from J, with 11 bases between. The CDR3 DNA sequence: TGTGCCATCAGTGAGTCTGGGGGCGCGGCTGAAGCTTTCTTT. Encoded protein: CAISESGGAAEAFF.

The gene calls are TRBV5-1 and TRBJ2-3, with TRBD2 matching 9 bases. Trimming took 5 bases from V and 4 from J; bases not matched to a gene: 5. The germline gives CDR1 SGHRS, CDR2 YFSETQ. The length of the CDR3 is 14 residues. The CDR3 sequence: CASRSGTSPDTQYF. The CDR3 region has the DNA TGCGCCAGCAGATCCGGGACTAGCCCAGATACGCAGTATTTT. Supplemented by reference TRBV5-1 and TRBJ2-3, the full variable domain reads KAGVTQTPRYLIKTRGQQVTLSCSPISGHRSVSWYQQTPGQGLQFLFEYFSETQRNKGNFPGRFSGRQFSNSRSEMNVSTLELGDSALYLCASRSGTSPDTQYFGPGTRLTVL.

This clone was counted once. The chain combines TRBV27 with TRBJ2-5, with 8 nucleotides matching TRBD1. V lost 2 bases and J lost 1; bases outside the gene matches: 3. Germline CDR1 reads MNHEY; CDR2 reads SMNVEV (reference sequence). This CDR3 is built from 15 residues. CDR3: CASSLHGQGQETQYF. The CDR3 DNA follows: TGTGCCAGCAGTTTACACGGACAGGGCCAAGAGACCCAGTACTTC.